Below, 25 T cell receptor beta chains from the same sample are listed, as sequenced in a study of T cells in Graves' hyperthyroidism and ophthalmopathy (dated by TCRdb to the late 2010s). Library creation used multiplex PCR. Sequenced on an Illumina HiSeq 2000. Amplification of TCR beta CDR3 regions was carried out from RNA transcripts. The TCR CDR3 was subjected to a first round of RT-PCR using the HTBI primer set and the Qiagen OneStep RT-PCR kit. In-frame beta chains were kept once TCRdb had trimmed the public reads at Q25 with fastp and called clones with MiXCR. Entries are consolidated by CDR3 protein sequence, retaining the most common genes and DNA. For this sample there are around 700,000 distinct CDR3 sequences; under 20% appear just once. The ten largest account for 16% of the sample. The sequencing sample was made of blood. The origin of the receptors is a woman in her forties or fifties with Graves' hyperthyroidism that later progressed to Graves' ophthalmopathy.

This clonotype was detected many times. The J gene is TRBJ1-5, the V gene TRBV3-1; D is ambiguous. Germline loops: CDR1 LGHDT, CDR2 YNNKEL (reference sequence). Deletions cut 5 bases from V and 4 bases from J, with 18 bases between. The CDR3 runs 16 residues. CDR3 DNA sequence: TGTGCCAGCAGCTCAAGTCGGCAGGCCCTAAATCAGCCCCAGCATTTT. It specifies CASSSSRQALNQPQHF.

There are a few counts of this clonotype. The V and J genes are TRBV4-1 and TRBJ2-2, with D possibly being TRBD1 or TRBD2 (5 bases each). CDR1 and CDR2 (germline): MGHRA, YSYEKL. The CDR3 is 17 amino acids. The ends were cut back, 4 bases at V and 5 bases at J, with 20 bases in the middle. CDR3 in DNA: TGCGCCAGCAGCCTAGGGGTCCCGGGAATCTATACCGGGGAGCTGTTTTTT. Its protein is CASSLGVPGIYTGELFF.

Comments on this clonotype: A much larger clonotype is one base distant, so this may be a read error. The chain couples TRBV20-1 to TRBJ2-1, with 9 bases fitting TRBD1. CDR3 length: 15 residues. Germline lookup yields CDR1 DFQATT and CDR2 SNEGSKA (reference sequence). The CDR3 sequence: CSGLGTGGSDNEQFF. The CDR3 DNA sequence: TGCAGTGGACTCGGAACAGGGGGCTCCGACAATGAGCAGTTCTTC.

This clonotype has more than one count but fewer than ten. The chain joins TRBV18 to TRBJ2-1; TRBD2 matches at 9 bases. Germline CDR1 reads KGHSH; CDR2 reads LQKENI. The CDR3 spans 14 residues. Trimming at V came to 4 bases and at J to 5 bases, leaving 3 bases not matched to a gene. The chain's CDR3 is CASSLGTSNNEQFF. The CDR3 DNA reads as TGTGCCAGCTCACTTGGGACTAGCAACAATGAGCAGTTCTTC.

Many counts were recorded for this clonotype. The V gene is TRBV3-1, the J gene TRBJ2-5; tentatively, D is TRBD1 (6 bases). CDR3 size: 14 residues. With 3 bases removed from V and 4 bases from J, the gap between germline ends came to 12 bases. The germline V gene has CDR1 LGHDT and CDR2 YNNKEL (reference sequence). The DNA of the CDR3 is TGTGCCAGCAGCCAGGACAGAGCGACAGAGACCCAGTACTTC. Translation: CASSQDRATETQYF.

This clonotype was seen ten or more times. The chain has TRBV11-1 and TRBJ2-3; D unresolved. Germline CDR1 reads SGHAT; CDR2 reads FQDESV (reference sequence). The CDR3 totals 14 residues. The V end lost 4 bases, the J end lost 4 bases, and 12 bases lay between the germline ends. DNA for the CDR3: TGTGCCAGCAGCTCCCGGGCGGAGCCAGATACGCAGTATTTT. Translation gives CASSSRAEPDTQYF. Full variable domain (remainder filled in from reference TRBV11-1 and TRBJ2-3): EAEVAQSPRYKITEKSQAVAFWCDPISGHATLYWYRQILGQGPELLVQFQDESVVDDSQLPKDRFSAERLKGVDSTLKIQPAELGDSAMYLCASSSRAEPDTQYFGPGTRLTVL.

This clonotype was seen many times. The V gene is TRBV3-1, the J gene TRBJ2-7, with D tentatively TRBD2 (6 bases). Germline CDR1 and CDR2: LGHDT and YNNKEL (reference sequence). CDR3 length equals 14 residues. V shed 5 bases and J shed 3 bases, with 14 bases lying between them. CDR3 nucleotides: TGTGCCAGCAGCTTCCGGCCCGGGGGCTACGAGCAGTACTTC. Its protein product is CASSFRPGGYEQYF.

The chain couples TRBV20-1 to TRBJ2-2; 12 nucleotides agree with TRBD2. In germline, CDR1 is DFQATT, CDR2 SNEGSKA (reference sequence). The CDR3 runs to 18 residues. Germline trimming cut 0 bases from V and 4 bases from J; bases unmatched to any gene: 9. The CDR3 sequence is CSARDGRLAGAPTGELFF. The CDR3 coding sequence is TGCAGTGCTAGAGATGGAAGACTAGCGGGGGCGCCCACCGGGGAGCTGTTTTTT.

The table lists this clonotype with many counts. CDR3 protein: CASSEAGDLSPTQYF. In DNA, the CDR3 is TGTGCCAGCAGTGAAGCAGGGGACCTCTCCCCCACGCAGTATTTT. V is TRBV2 and J is TRBJ2-3; TRBD1 or TRBD2 may be the D gene (5 bases each). Germline CDR1 and CDR2: SNHLY and FYNNEI. The ends were cut back, 0 bases at V and 9 bases at J, with 16 bases in the middle. The CDR3 contains 15 residues.

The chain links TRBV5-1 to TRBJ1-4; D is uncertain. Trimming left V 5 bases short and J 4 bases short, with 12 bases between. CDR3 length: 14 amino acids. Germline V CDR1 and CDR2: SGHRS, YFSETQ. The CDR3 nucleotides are TGCGCCAGCAGGGTGGGAGCCGATAATGAAAAACTGTTTTTT. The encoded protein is CASRVGADNEKLFF. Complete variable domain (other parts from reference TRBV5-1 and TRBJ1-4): KAGVTQTPRYLIKTRGQQVTLSCSPISGHRSVSWYQQTPGQGLQFLFEYFSETQRNKGNFPGRFSGRQFSNSRSEMNVSTLELGDSALYLCASRVGADNEKLFFGSGTQLSVL.

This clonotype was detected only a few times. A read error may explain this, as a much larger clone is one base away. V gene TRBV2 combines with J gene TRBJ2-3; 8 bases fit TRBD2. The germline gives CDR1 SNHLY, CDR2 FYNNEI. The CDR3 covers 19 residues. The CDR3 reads CASSESPADGGGSTDTPYF. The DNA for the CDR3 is TGTGCCAGCAGTGAAAGCCCCGCCGATGGCGGGGGGAGCACAGATACGCCGTATTTT.

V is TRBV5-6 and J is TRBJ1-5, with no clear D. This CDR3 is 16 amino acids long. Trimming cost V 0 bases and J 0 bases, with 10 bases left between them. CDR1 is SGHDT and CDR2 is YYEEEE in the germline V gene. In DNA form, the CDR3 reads TGTGCCAGCAGCTTGGGGGTAAGTGGTAGCAATCAGCCCCAGCATTTT. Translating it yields CASSLGVSGSNQPQHF.

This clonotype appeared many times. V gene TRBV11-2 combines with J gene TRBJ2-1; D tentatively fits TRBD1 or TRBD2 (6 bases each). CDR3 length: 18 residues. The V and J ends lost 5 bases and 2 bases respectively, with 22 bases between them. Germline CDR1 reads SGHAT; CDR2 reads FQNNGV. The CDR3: CASSPGWGRGVPYNEQFF. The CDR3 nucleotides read TGTGCCAGCAGCCCGGGCTGGGGGCGGGGAGTCCCCTACAATGAGCAGTTCTTC.

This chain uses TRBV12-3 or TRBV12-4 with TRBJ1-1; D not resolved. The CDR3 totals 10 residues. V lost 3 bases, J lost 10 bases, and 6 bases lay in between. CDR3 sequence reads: CASSLVGAFF. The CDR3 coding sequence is TGTGCCAGCAGTTTGGTGGGAGCTTTCTTT.

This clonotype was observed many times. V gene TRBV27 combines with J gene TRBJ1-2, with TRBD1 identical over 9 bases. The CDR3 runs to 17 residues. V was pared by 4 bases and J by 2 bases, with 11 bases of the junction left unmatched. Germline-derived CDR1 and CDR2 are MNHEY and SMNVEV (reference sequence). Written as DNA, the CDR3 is TGTGCCAGCAGTTCTCCGGGACAGGGAAGGAAAAACTATGGCTACACCTTC. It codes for CASSSPGQGRKNYGYTF.

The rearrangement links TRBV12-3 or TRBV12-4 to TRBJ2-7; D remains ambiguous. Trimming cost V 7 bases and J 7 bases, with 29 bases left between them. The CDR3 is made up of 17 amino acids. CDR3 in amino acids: CASTSLGSSLRLNEQYF. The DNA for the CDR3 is TGTGCCAGCACCTCCTTAGGCTCCAGCCTCCGCCTCAATGAGCAGTACTTC.

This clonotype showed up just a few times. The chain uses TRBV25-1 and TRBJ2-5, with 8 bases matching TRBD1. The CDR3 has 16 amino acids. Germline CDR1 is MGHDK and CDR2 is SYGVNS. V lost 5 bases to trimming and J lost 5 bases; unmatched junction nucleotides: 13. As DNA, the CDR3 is TGTGCCAGCAGTCCATCCAGTGCAGGGGGCTCGGAGACCCAGTACTTC. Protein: CASSPSSAGGSETQYF.

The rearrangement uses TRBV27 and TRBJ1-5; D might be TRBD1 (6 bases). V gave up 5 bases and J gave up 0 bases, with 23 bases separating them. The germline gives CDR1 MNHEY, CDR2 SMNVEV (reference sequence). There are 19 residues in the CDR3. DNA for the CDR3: TGTGCCAGCAGTAAACAGGGACATTCTAGGGGGTATAGCAATCAGCCCCAGCATTTT. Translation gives CASSKQGHSRGYSNQPQHF.

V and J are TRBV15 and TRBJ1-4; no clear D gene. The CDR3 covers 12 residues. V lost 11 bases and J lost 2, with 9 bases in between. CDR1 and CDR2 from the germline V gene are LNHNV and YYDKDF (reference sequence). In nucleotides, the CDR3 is TGTGCCGTCGGGTTCACTAATGAAAAACTGTTTTTT. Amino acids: CAVGFTNEKLFF. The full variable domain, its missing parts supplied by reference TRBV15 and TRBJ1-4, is DAMVIQNPRYQVTQFGKPVTLSCSQTLNHNVMYWYQQKSSQAPKLLFHYYDKDFNNEADTPDNFQSRRPNTSFCFLDIRSPGLGDTAMYLCAVGFTNEKLFFGSGTQLSVL.

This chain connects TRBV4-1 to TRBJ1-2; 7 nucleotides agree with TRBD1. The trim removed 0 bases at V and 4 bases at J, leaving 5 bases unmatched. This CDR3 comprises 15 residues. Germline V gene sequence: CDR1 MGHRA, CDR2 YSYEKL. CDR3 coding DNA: TGCGCCAGCAGCCAAGAGAGGGGGCGAAGCTATGGCTACACCTTC. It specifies CASSQERGRSYGYTF.

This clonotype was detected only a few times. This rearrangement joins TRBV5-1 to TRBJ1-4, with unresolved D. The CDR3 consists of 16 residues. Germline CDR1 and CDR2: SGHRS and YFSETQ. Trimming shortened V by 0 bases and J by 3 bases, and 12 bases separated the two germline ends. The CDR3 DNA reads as TGCGCCAGCAGCTTGGACTCGGCAGGTGCTAATGAAAAACTGTTTTTT. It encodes CASSLDSAGANEKLFF.

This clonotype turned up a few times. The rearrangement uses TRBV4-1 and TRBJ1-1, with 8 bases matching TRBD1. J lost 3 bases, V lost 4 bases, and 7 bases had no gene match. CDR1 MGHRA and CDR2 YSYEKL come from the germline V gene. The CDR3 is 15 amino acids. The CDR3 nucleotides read TGCGCCAGCAGCCCCACGGACAGGGAGGACACTGAAGCTTTCTTT. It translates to CASSPTDREDTEAFF.

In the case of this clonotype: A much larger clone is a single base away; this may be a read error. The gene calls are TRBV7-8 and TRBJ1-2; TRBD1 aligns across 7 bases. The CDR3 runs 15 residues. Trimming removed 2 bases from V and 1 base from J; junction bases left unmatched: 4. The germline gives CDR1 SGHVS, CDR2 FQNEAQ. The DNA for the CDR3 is TGTGCCAGCAGCTTAACCGGGACAGTTAACTATGGCTACACCTTC. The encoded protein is CASSLTGTVNYGYTF. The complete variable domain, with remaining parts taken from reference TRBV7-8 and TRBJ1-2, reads GAGVSQSPRYKVAKRGQDVALRCDPISGHVSLFWYQQALGQGPEFLTYFQNEAQLDKSGLPSDRFFAERPEGSVSTLKIQRTQQEDSAVYLCASSLTGTVNYGYTFGSGTRLTVV.

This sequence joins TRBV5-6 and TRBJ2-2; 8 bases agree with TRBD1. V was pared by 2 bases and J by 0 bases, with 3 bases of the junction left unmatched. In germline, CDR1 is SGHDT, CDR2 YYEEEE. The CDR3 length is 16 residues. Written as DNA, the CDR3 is TGTGCCAGCAGCTTCGGACAGGGATCGAACACCGGGGAGCTGTTTTTT. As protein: CASSFGQGSNTGELFF. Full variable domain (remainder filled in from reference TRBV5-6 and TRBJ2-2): DAGVTQSPTHLIKTRGQQVTLRCSPKSGHDTVSWYQQALGQGPQFIFQYYEEEERQRGNFPDRFSGHQFPNYSSELNVNALLLGDSALYLCASSFGQGSNTGELFFGEGSRLTVL.

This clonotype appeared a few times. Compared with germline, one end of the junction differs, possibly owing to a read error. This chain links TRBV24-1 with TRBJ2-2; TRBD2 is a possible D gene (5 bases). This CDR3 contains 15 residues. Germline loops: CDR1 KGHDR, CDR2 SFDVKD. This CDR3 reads CATSVAGSPTGKLFF. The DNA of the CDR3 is TGTGCCACCAGTGTTGCGGGCTCACCCACCGGGAAGCTGTTTTTT.